The clone carrying this TCR beta chain was observed at least ten times. This CDR3 has 15 amino acids. The V and J ends lost 2 bases and 5 bases respectively, with 18 bases between them. The germline gives CDR1 DFQATT, CDR2 SNEGSKA (reference sequence). This entry is derived from a study of T cells in Graves' hyperthyroidism and ophthalmopathy. RNA transcripts provided the source from which TCR beta CDR3 regions were amplified. RT-PCR in the first round (using the HTBI primer set) targeted the TCR CDR3. TCRdb analysed the multiplex PCR reads with MiXCR anew, one entry per CDR3 protein. Here the sample spans about 710,000 distinct CDR3 sequences, 15% to 20% being singletons.

The clonotype originates from a man between 18 and 35 years old with Graves' hyperthyroidism. Sequenced material: blood. The chain couples TRBV20-1 to TRBJ2-5, with D perhaps TRBD1 or TRBD2 (6 bases each). DNA of the CDR3: TGCAGTGCTAGATCGGGCGGGGCAGGGGTTGAGACCCAGTACTTC. Translated: CSARSGGAGVETQYF.